This TCR beta chain was retrieved from a study of T cells after yellow fever vaccination. Study details: With SMART-Seq v4 Ultra Low Input, the fractions containing low cell numbers were prepared. Study-level results: Reappearance after the booster was seen for most primary-vaccination clones, at more than 95% CD4 and 75% to 90% CD8. A weaker but faster secondary response was observed, peaking on day 5 versus 15. A limited proportion of clonotypes was detected within both the CD4 and CD8 compartments.

This clonotype came up a few times. Its antigen is still unknown. Germline V gives CDR1 LGHNA, CDR2 YSLEER. The ends were cut back, 0 bases at V and 4 bases at J, with 13 bases in the middle. This CDR3 has 15 amino acids. In TCRdb, the 5' RACE reads were re-called with MiXCR into one record per CDR3 protein. The table records 450,000 to 550,000 distinct CDR3 sequences, roughly a fifth of them present only once. V gene TRBV4-3 combines with J gene TRBJ2-7; D unresolved. Sequenced material: PBMCs, taken around 3 weeks after the first yellow fever vaccination. This TCR was recovered from a man younger than 35 who received the YFV17D yellow fever vaccine. In DNA, the CDR3 is TGCGCCAGCAGCCAAGAGGCCCAGACTGGTTACGAGCAGTACTTC. Protein sequence: CASSQEAQTGYEQYF.